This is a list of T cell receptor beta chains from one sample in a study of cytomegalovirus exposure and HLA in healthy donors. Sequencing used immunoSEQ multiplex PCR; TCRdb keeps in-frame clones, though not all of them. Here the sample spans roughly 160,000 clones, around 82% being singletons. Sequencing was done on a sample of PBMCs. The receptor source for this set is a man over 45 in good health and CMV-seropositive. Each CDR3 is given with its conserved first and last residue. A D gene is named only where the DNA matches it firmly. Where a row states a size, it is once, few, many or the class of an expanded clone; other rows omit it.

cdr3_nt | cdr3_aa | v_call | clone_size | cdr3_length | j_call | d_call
TGTGCCAGCAGTTTGTCGTTCGGGGAGCAGTTCTTC | CASSLSFGEQFF | TRBV28 | NA | 12 | TRBJ2-1 | NA
TGTGCCAGCAGCATCGACAAGCACCAAGAGACCCAGTACTTC | CASSIDKHQETQYF | TRBV13 | few | 14 | TRBJ2-5 | NA
TGTGCCAGCAGCCCCCTGGGCGGGAACCTATACGAGCAGTACTTC | CASSPLGGNLYEQYF | TRBV21-1 | NA | 15 | TRBJ2-7 | NA
TGTGCCAGCAGCGTAGAGGACGCAGGGGGCAATGAAAAACTGTTTTTT | CASSVEDAGGNEKLFF | TRBV9 | NA | 16 | TRBJ1-4 | TRBD1
TGTGCCAGCAGGATACAGGGGGCTAGCAATCAGCCCCAGCATTTT | CASRIQGASNQPQHF | TRBV28 | NA | 15 | TRBJ1-5 | TRBD1
TGTGCCAGCAGCAAGGGACAGGGGGGCGATGAGCAGTTCTTC | CASSKGQGGDEQFF | TRBV21-1 | once | 14 | TRBJ2-1 | NA
TGTGCCAGCACCCCCCGTAGCACAGATACGCAGTATTTT | CASTPRSTDTQYF | TRBV2 | NA | 13 | TRBJ2-3 | NA
TGTGCCAGCAGCGTAGGACAGCTTACCGGGGAGCTGTTTTTT | CASSVGQLTGELFF | TRBV9 | NA | 14 | TRBJ2-2 | NA
TGTGCCAGCAATCTCGTTAGCCACAACTATGGCTACACCTTC | CASNLVSHNYGYTF | TRBV28 | NA | 14 | TRBJ1-2 | NA
TGTGCCAGCAGCTTCCAGGGGTATGGCTACACCTTC | CASSFQGYGYTF | TRBV7-2 | NA | 12 | TRBJ1-2 | NA
TGTGCCAGCAGCGGCGACAGTAGATCTAACTATGGCTACACCTTC | CASSGDSRSNYGYTF | TRBV7-9 | NA | 15 | TRBJ1-2 | NA
TGTGCCAGCAGTTACTATACATCCTGGACTGAAGCTTTCTTT | CASSYYTSWTEAFF | TRBV6-6 | once | 14 | TRBJ1-1 | NA
TGCGCCAGCACCCGGGAGTACAATGAGCAGTTCTTC | CASTREYNEQFF | TRBV5-1 | NA | 12 | TRBJ2-1 | NA
TGTGCCAGCAGCTCGGGACTAGCTTCCAATGAGCAGTTCTTC | CASSSGLASNEQFF | TRBV11-3 | NA | 14 | TRBJ2-1 | TRBD2
TGTGCCAGCTCATCGGGTGGGAACACTGAAGCTTTCTTT | CASSSGGNTEAFF | TRBV18 | NA | 13 | TRBJ1-1 | NA
TGTGCCAGCAGCCTACTGACAGGGGGCAACTATGGCTACACCTTC | CASSLLTGGNYGYTF | TRBV7-9 | NA | 15 | TRBJ1-2 | TRBD1
TGTGCCAGCAGCCCCAGGGGCCAGAATTCACCCCTCCACTTT | CASSPRGQNSPLHF | TRBV14 | NA | 14 | TRBJ1-6 | NA
TGTGCCAGCAGTAATAGCGGGAGGGCCCGGGAGCAGTACTTC | CASSNSGRAREQYF | TRBV5-4 | NA | 14 | TRBJ2-7 | TRBD2
TGTGCCAGCAGCCTAGCAGGGGCCACTGAAAAACTGTTTTTT | CASSLAGATEKLFF | TRBV5-8 | NA | 14 | TRBJ1-4 | NA
TGTGCCTGGAGTGTACAGGGGGATTCACCCCTCCACTTT | CAWSVQGDSPLHF | TRBV30 | few | 13 | TRBJ1-6 | TRBD1
TGTGCCAGCAGCGGGACAGCAGTCTACAATGAGCAGTTCTTC | CASSGTAVYNEQFF | TRBV5-4 | NA | 14 | TRBJ2-1 | TRBD1
TGCGCCAGCAGCCGCCGGGACAGGGGCCCCTCTGAAGCTTTCTTT | CASSRRDRGPSEAFF | TRBV4-3 | NA | 15 | TRBJ1-1 | TRBD1
TGTGCCAGCAGTACACGAGACACCTATGGCTACACCTTC | CASSTRDTYGYTF | TRBV6-5 | NA | 13 | TRBJ1-2 | NA
TGTGCCAGCTCACCATCGGACAGGAGCGACTATGGCTACACCTTC | CASSPSDRSDYGYTF | TRBV18 | few | 15 | TRBJ1-2 | TRBD1
TGTGCCACCGGGACAGTCTATGGCTACACCTTC | CATGTVYGYTF | TRBV7-9 | NA | 11 | TRBJ1-2 | TRBD1
TGTGCCAGCAGCCAACGCGTGATGGGTACAGGGGGCGAGTACGAGCAGTACTTC | CASSQRVMGTGGEYEQYF | TRBV4-2 | NA | 18 | TRBJ2-7 | TRBD1
TGTGCCAGCAGCGTAGATCTTTCCTACGAGCAGTACTTC | CASSVDLSYEQYF | TRBV9 | once | 13 | TRBJ2-7 | NA
TGTGCCAGCTCACGGGACAGGCAAGAGACCCAGTACTTC | CASSRDRQETQYF | TRBV18 | NA | 13 | TRBJ2-5 | TRBD1
TGTGCCAGCAGCCGGGGAATTTCCAATGAGCAGTTCTTC | CASSRGISNEQFF | TRBV6-1 | NA | 13 | TRBJ2-1 | NA
TGTGCCAGCAGCGTAGCGGCAGGGACGAACACCGGGGAGCTGTTTTTT | CASSVAAGTNTGELFF | TRBV9 | once | 16 | TRBJ2-2 | NA
TGTGCCAGCAGCAACGGGACAGGGGTTCCCGGGGAGCTGTTTTTT | CASSNGTGVPGELFF | TRBV7-6 | NA | 15 | TRBJ2-2 | TRBD1
TGTGCCAGCAGCTCCCTCGCAGCCCCACAGGACACAGATACGCAGTATTTT | CASSSLAAPQDTDTQYF | TRBV28 | NA | 17 | TRBJ2-3 | NA
TGTGCCAGCAGCTCGACTTTAACCTCCCACGAGCAGTACTTC | CASSSTLTSHEQYF | TRBV7-9 | NA | 14 | TRBJ2-7 | NA
TGTGCCAGTGGAGGAAGCGGGGGGTTTAATGAGCAGTTCTTC | CASGGSGGFNEQFF | TRBV11-2 | NA | 14 | TRBJ2-1 | TRBD2
TGTGCCAGCAGCGGAATAGAAACAGGGCCCTATGGCTACACCTTC | CASSGIETGPYGYTF | TRBV5-6 | NA | 15 | TRBJ1-2 | NA
TGTGCCAGCAGTCGGGAGCAGGGACTCGGCTACGAGCAGTACTTC | CASSREQGLGYEQYF | TRBV27 | NA | 15 | TRBJ2-7 | NA
TGTGCCAGCGCCGACACCAGCTCCTACAATGAGCAGTTCTTC | CASADTSSYNEQFF | TRBV27 | few | 14 | TRBJ2-1 | NA
TGTGCCAGTAGTATACCAGGACTAGCACCCGAGCAGTACTTC | CASSIPGLAPEQYF | TRBV19 | NA | 14 | TRBJ2-7 | TRBD2
TGTGCCAGCAGCCCTCACCGGGACACTTTCTACGAGCAGTACTTC | CASSPHRDTFYEQYF | TRBV13 | NA | 15 | TRBJ2-7 | NA
TGTGCAAGTCGCTCGCAGGGGGTTAGCGGGAGGGCCATGTTATACGAGCAGTACTTC | CASRSQGVSGRAMLYEQYF | TRBV12-2 | NA | 19 | TRBJ2-7 | NA
TGTGCCAGCAGCCAGGGACAGACGGTCTCCTACGAGCAGTACTTC | CASSQGQTVSYEQYF | TRBV7-2 | NA | 15 | TRBJ2-7 | TRBD1
TGTGCCACCAGCAGCGGGACAGGGGGTGCCTTTTCTGGAAACACCATATATTTT | CATSSGTGGAFSGNTIYF | TRBV15 | NA | 18 | TRBJ1-3 | TRBD1
TGTGCCAGCAGTCTACTACAGGGGATGGGCTATGGCTACACCTTC | CASSLLQGMGYGYTF | TRBV6-5 | NA | 15 | TRBJ1-2 | TRBD1
TGTGCCACCAGCAGAGGGGACAGGGGGCAGTACGAGCAGTACTTC | CATSRGDRGQYEQYF | TRBV15 | NA | 15 | TRBJ2-7 | TRBD1